This T cell receptor beta chain was retrieved from a study of regulatory T cells in long-lasting Graves disease. Study-level results: Persistent Graves' cases showed lower TCR diversity than newly diagnosed cases.

This clonotype appeared many times. Its antigen is currently unknown. iRepertoire HTBI primers and Arm-PCR of CDR3 regions built TCR beta libraries. In TCRdb, the multiplex PCR reads were re-called with MiXCR into one record per CDR3 protein. This repertoire shows roughly 520,000 distinct CDR3 sequences, about 11% found once; its top ten account for approximately 9.6%. Time point specified: newly diagnosed GD, antithyroid drugs for less than 3 months. The TCR library was made from RNA extracted from PBMCs. These same records also appear under a second study, on T cells in Graves' hyperthyroidism and ophthalmopathy. That publication notes: HTBI primers were the set used in a first-round RT-PCR of the TCR CDR3.

Specimen: peripheral blood mononuclear cells (PBMCs), collected at new diagnosis, from a patient treated with antithyroid drugs. This clonotype was sampled from a woman aged 30 to 39 with Graves disease.

This CDR3 reads CATHGGPGTGELFF. CDR3 DNA sequence: TGTGCCACCCATGGAGGGCCGGGCACCGGGGAGCTGTTTTTT. The rearrangement joins TRBV24-1 to TRBJ2-2; tentatively, D is TRBD2 (6 bases). Germline loops: CDR1 KGHDR, CDR2 SFDVKD. V was clipped by 9 bases and J by 4 bases, with 14 bases between them. The CDR3 contains 14 residues.